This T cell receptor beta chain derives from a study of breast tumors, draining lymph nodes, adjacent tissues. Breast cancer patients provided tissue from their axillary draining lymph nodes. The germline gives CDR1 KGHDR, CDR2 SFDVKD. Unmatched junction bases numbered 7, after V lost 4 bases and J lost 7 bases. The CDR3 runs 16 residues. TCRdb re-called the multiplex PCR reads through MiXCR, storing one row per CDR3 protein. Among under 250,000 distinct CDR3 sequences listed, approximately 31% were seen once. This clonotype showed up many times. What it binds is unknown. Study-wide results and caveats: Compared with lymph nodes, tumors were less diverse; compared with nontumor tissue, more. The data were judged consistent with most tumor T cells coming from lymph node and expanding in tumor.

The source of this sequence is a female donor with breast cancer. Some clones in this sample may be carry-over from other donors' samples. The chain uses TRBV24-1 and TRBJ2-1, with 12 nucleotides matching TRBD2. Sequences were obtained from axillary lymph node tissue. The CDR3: CATSEVTSGRFNEQFF. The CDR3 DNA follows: TGTGCCACCAGTGAGGTTACTAGCGGGAGGTTTAATGAGCAGTTCTTC.